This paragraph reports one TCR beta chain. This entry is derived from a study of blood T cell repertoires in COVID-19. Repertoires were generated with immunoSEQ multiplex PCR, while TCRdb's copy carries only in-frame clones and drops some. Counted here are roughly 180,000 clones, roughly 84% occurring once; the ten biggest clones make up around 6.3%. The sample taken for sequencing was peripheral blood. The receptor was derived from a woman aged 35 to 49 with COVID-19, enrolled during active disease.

The CDR3 loop is CASSAEGNYGYTF. The CDR3 nucleotides are TGCGCCAGCAGCGCGGAAGGTAATTATGGCTACACCTTC. V usage is TRBV5-1 and J usage is TRBJ1-2; no definite D call. Trimming removed 4 bases at V and 5 bases at J, with 12 bases between. This CDR3 has 13 residues. Germline V lookup: CDR1 SGHRS, CDR2 YFSETQ.